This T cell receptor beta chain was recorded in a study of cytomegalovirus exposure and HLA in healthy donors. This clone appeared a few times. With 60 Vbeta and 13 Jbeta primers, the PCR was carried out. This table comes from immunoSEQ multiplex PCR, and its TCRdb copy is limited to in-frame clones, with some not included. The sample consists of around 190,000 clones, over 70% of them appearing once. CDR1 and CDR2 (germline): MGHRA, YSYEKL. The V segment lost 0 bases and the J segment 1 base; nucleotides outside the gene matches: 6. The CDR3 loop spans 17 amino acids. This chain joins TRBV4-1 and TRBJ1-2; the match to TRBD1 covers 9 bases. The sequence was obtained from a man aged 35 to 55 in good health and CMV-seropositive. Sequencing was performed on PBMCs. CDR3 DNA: TGCGCCAGCAGCCAAGATAGCGGACAGGGGCTTAACTATGGCTACACCTTC. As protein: CASSQDSGQGLNYGYTF.